The 17 T cell receptor beta chains below were found in one sample sequenced in a study of blood T cell repertoires in COVID-19. Libraries were prepared by immunoSEQ multiplex PCR; TCRdb keeps only in-frame clonotypes and omits some of them. This table holds about 80,000 clones, approximately 80% found once. Sequencing was carried out using peripheral blood. These receptors originate from a man aged 80 or over with acute or convalescent COVID-19.

This rearrangement joins TRBV28 to TRBJ2-7; the match to TRBD1 covers 7 bases. In germline, CDR1 is MDHEN, CDR2 SYDVKM. Germline trimming cut 8 bases from V and 0 bases from J; bases unmatched to any gene: 7. The CDR3 sequence is 14 residues long. The CDR3 here is CASPATGSSYEQYF. CDR3 DNA: TGTGCCAGCCCTGCGACAGGGAGCTCCTACGAGCAGTACTTC.

This chain joins TRBV3-1 (or the pseudogene TRBV3-2) and TRBJ2-1, with 7 bases identical to TRBD2. V dropped 1 base and J dropped 7; count of bases not matched to a gene: 7. The CDR3 totals 15 residues. Germline V gives CDR1 LGHDT, CDR2 YNNKEL (reference sequence). For the CDR3, the DNA is TGTGCCAGCAGCCAAGGGGGGGACTATCCAAATGAGCAGTTCTTC. This codes for CASSQGGDYPNEQFF.

The chain carries TRBV27 and TRBJ1-6; D not certain. Germline V gives CDR1 MNHEY, CDR2 SMNVEV (reference sequence). CDR3 length: 17 amino acids. V lost 1 base, J lost 9 bases, and 19 bases lay in between. The CDR3 sequence: CASSLFFSQKSFSPLHF. DNA for the CDR3: TGTGCCAGCAGTTTATTCTTCTCCCAGAAGTCGTTTTCACCCCTCCACTTT.

V and J are TRBV6-6 and TRBJ2-2; no definite D call. Germline V lookup: CDR1 MNHNY, CDR2 SVGAGI (reference sequence). V lost 5 bases, J lost 2 bases, and 12 bases lay in between. This CDR3 has 15 amino acids. CDR3 in DNA: TGTGCCAGCAGTCCTGCCCAGGTTAACACCGGGGAGCTGTTTTTT. It is translated as CASSPAQVNTGELFF.

The chain couples TRBV5-5 to TRBJ1-1; 10 bases are shared with TRBD1. Germline lookup yields CDR1 SGHKS and CDR2 YYEKEE (reference sequence). Trimming removed 2 bases from V and 7 bases from J; junction bases left unmatched: 11. The CDR3 contains 16 residues. The CDR3 reads CASSFNPGQGQYEAFF. CDR3 nucleotide sequence: TGTGCCAGCAGCTTTAACCCGGGACAGGGGCAATATGAAGCTTTCTTT.

V and J are TRBV4-1 and TRBJ2-1, with D tentatively TRBD2 (6 bases). V was cut by 0 bases and J by 0 bases, with 9 bases left in between. CDR1 MGHRA and CDR2 YSYEKL come from the germline V gene. CDR3 size: 16 residues. The CDR3 reads CASSQDAGNSYNEQFF. CDR3 coding DNA: TGCGCCAGCAGCCAAGATGCGGGGAACTCCTACAATGAGCAGTTCTTC.

This clone occurred once. The chain has TRBV5-6 and TRBJ2-7; possibly TRBD1 for D (5 bases). CDR3 length: 14 residues. CDR1 SGHDT and CDR2 YYEEEE come from the germline V gene. Trimming took off 2 bases at V and 1 base at J, with 10 bases between the two ends. The DNA for the CDR3 is TGTGCCAGCAGCTTCCAGGGAATTTCCTACGAGCAGTACTTC. It encodes CASSFQGISYEQYF. Together with reference TRBV5-6 and TRBJ2-7, the CDR3 gives the full variable domain: DAGVTQSPTHLIKTRGQQVTLRCSPKSGHDTVSWYQQALGQGPQFIFQYYEEEERQRGNFPDRFSGHQFPNYSSELNVNALLLGDSALYLCASSFQGISYEQYFGPGTRLTVT.

V gene TRBV12-5 combines with J gene TRBJ2-7, with D perhaps matching TRBD1 (5 bases). The CDR3 spans 13 residues. Trimming took 4 bases from V and 2 from J, leaving 9 bases between them. Per germline, CDR1 LGHNT and CDR2 FRNRAP. The CDR3 region has the DNA TGTGCTAGTGGTTCGGACAATACCTACGAGCAGTACTTC. Protein product: CASGSDNTYEQYF.

CDR3: CASSQPLAGRTDTQYF. The CDR3 region has the DNA TGTGCCAGCAGCCAGCCCCTAGCGGGGCGCACAGATACGCAGTATTTT. The rearrangement joins TRBV7-9 to TRBJ2-3; 9 bases agree with TRBD2. The CDR3 loop spans 16 amino acids. CDR1 is SEHNR and CDR2 is FQNEAQ in the germline V gene (reference sequence). Unmatched junction bases numbered 7, after V lost 5 bases and J lost 1 base.

The J gene is TRBJ2-1, the V gene TRBV5-1; the D is unclear. The germline V gene encodes CDR1 SGHRS and CDR2 YFSETQ. V dropped 4 bases and J dropped 0 bases, with 11 bases sitting between them. This CDR3 comprises 15 residues. In nucleotides, the CDR3 is TGCGCCAGCAGCGCGCAGTCTAGCTCCTACAATGAGCAGTTCTTC. This codes for CASSAQSSSYNEQFF. Based on the CDR3 plus reference TRBV5-1 and TRBJ2-1, the full variable domain is KAGVTQTPRYLIKTRGQQVTLSCSPISGHRSVSWYQQTPGQGLQFLFEYFSETQRNKGNFPGRFSGRQFSNSRSEMNVSTLELGDSALYLCASSAQSSSYNEQFFGPGTRLTVL.

J is TRBJ2-7 and V is TRBV29-1; D not certain. Trimming took off 0 bases at V and 6 bases at J, with 9 bases between the two ends. This CDR3 comprises 12 residues. CDR1 is SQVTM, CDR2 ANQGSEA, per germline. DNA for the CDR3: TGCAGCGTTGAAGAGGTGGGCGTCGAGCAGTACTTC. Translation gives CSVEEVGVEQYF.

This chain connects TRBV5-4 to TRBJ1-5, with D possibly matching TRBD1 (5 bases). Per the germline V gene, CDR1 is SGHNT and CDR2 is YYREEE (reference sequence). The CDR3 contains 18 residues. With 4 bases removed from V and 4 bases from J, the gap between germline ends came to 24 bases. The CDR3 spells CASSLGIGTPGGNQPQHF. As DNA, the CDR3 is TGTGCCAGCAGCCTGGGGATTGGGACGCCGGGGGGTAATCAGCCCCAGCATTTT.

The J gene is TRBJ2-7, the V gene TRBV5-5; 9 nucleotides match TRBD1. Trimming cost V 3 bases and J 5 bases; bases outside gene matches: 6. This CDR3 spans 14 amino acids. The germline CDR1 and CDR2 sequences are SGHKS and YYEKEE (reference sequence). As DNA, the CDR3 is TGTGCCAGCAGCTCACCCGGGACAGGGAACGAGCAGTACTTC. Amino acids: CASSSPGTGNEQYF.

V and J are TRBV6-5 and TRBJ2-2; TRBD2 is a possible D gene (6 bases). Trimming shortened V by 2 bases and J by 13 bases, and 23 bases separated the two germline ends. Per germline, CDR1 MNHEY and CDR2 SVGAGI. CDR3 size: 16 residues. CDR3 loop: CASSYAASGGIWVLFF. The CDR3 nucleotides are TGTGCCAGCAGTTACGCTGCTAGTGGGGGGATCTGGGTGCTGTTTTTT.

The chain has TRBV5-4 and TRBJ2-3; a weak D match, TRBD2 (6 bases). Trimming took 3 bases from V and 5 from J, leaving 16 bases between them. The CDR3 is 15 amino acids. CDR1 SGHNT and CDR2 YYREEE come from the germline V gene (reference sequence). The CDR3 DNA is TGTGCCAGCAGCTCTGCCCGGGAGAACAGAGATACGCAGTATTTT. It encodes CASSSARENRDTQYF.

J is TRBJ2-5 and V is TRBV7-8; 9 nucleotides match TRBD2. The length of the CDR3 is 16 residues. Per germline, CDR1 SGHVS and CDR2 FQNEAQ. V trimming: 4 bases; J trimming: 3 bases; junction bases outside the gene matches: 9. DNA of the CDR3: TGTGCCAGCAGCTCGGTAGCGGGGGACACTAAAGAGACCCAGTACTTC. Translation: CASSSVAGDTKETQYF.

The table lists this clone with a count of one. V gene TRBV10-1 combines with J gene TRBJ1-6, with 9 bases that match TRBD1. The J segment lost 5 bases and the V segment lost 5 bases, leaving 1 base of the junction unmatched. The germline CDR1 and CDR2 sequences are WNHNN and SYGVQD (reference sequence). The CDR3 consists of 14 residues. The CDR3 DNA sequence: TGCGCCAGCAGTAGGACAGGGGATAATTCACCCCTCCACTTT. Translating it yields CASSRTGDNSPLHF.